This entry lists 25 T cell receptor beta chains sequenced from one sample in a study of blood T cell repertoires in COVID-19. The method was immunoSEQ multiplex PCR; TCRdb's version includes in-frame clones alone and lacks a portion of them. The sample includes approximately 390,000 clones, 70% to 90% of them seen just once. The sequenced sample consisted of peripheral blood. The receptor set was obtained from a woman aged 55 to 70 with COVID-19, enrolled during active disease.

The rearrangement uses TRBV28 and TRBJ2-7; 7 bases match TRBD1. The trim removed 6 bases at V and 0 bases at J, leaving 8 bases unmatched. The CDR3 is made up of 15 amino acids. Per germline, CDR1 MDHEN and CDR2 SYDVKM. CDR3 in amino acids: CASRQTTGNSYEQYF. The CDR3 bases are TGTGCCAGCAGACAGACGACAGGGAACTCCTACGAGCAGTACTTC.

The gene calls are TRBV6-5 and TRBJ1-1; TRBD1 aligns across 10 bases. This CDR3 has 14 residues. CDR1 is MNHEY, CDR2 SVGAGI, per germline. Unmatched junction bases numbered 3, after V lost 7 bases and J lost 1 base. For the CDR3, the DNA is TGTGCCAGCACAGACAGGGGGCGGAACACTGAAGCTTTCTTT. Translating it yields CASTDRGRNTEAFF.

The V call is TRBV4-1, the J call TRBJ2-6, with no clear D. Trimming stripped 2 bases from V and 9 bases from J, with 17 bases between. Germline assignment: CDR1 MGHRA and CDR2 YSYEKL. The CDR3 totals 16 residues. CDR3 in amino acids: CASSQSGNRIINVLTF. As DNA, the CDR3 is TGCGCCAGCAGCCAAAGTGGCAACAGAATTATCAACGTCCTGACTTTC.

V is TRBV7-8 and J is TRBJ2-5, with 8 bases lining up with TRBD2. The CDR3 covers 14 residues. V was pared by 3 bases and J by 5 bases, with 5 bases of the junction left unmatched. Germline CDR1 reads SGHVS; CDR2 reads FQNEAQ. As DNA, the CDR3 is TGTGCCAGCAGCTTTCCCGCTAGCGGGGAGACCCAGTACTTC. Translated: CASSFPASGETQYF.

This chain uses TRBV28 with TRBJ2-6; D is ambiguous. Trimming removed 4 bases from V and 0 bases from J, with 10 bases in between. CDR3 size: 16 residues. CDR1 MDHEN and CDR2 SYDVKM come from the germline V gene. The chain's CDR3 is CASSSPGLSGANVLTF. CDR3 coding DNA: TGTGCCAGCAGTTCCCCCGGTCTCTCTGGGGCCAACGTCCTGACTTTC.

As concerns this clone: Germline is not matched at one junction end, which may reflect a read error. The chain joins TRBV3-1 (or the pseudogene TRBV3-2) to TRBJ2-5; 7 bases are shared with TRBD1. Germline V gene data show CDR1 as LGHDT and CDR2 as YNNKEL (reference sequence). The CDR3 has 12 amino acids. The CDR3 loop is CASSDREEIGHF. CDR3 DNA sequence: TGTGCCAGCAGCGACAGGGAAGAGATCGGGCACTTC.

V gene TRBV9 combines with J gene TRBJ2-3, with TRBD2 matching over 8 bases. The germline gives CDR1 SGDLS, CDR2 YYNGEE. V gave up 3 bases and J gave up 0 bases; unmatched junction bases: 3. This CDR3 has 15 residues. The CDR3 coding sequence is TGTGCCAGCAGCGAGAGCGGGGGTAGCACAGATACGCAGTATTTT. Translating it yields CASSESGGSTDTQYF.

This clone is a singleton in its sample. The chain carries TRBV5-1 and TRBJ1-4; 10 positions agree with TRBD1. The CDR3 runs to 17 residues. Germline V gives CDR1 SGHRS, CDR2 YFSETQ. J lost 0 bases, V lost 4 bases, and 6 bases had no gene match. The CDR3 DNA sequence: TGCGCCAGCAGCCGACAGGGGGCCACCTCAACTAATGAAAAACTGTTTTTT. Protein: CASSRQGATSTNEKLFF.

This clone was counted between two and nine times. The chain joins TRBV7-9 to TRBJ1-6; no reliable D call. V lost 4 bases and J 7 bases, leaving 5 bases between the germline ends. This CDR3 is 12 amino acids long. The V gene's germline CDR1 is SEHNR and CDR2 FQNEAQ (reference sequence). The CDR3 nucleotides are TGTGCCAGCAGCTCCGGGAATTCACCCCTCCACTTT. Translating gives CASSSGNSPLHF.

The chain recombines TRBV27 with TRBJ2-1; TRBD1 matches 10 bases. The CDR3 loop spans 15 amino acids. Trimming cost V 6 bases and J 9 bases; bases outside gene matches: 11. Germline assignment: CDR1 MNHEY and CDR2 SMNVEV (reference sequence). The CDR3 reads CASSTGTGVVFEQFF. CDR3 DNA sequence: TGTGCCAGCAGCACCGGGACAGGGGTCGTTTTTGAGCAGTTCTTC.

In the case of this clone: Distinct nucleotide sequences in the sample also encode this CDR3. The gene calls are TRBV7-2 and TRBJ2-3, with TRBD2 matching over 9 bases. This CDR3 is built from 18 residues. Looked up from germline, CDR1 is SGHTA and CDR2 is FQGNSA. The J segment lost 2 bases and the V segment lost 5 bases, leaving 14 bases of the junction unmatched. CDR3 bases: TGTGCCAGCAGCCGGACTGGGGCGGGGGGGTCCTCCACAGATACGCAGTATTTT. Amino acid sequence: CASSRTGAGGSSTDTQYF.

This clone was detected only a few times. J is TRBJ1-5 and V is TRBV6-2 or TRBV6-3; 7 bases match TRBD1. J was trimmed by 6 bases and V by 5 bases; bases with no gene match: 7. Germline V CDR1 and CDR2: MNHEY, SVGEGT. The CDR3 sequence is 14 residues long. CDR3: CASSRTGAAQPQHF. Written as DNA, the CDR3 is TGTGCCAGCAGTCGTACAGGGGCGGCTCAGCCCCAGCATTTT.

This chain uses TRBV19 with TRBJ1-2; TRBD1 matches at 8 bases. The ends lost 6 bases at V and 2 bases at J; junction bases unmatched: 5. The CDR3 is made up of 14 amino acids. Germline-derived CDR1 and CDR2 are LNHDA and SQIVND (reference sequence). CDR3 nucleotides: TGTGCCAGTAGGGGACGGACAGGGAACTATGGCTACACCTTC. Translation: CASRGRTGNYGYTF.

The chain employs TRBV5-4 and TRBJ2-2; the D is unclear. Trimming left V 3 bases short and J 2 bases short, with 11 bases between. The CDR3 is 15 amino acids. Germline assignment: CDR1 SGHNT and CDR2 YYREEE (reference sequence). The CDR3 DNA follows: TGTGCCAGCAGCTCCGATCCGGGTAACACCGGGGAGCTGTTTTTT. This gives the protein CASSSDPGNTGELFF.

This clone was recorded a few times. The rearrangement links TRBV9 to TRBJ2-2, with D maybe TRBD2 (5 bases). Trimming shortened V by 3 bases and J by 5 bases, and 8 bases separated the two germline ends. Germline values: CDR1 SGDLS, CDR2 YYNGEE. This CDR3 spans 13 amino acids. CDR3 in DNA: TGTGCCAGCAGCGGACTAATGACCGGGGAGCTGTTTTTT. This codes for CASSGLMTGELFF.

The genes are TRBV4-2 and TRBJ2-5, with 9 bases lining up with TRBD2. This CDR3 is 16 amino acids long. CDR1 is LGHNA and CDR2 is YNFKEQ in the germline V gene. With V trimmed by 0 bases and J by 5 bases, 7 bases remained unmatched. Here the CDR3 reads CASSQEFSGGVETQYF. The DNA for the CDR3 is TGTGCCAGCAGCCAAGAGTTTAGCGGGGGAGTGGAGACCCAGTACTTC.

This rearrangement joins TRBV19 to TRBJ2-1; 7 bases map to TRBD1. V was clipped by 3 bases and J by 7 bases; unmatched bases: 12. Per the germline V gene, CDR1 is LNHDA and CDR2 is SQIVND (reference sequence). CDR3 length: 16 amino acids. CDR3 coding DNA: TGTGCCAGTAGTATCCACCAGGGGGTACAATGGAATGAGCAGTTCTTC. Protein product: CASSIHQGVQWNEQFF.

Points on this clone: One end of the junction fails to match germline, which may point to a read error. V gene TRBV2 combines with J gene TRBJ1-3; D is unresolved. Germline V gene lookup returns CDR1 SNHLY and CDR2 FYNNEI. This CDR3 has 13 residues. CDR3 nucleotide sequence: TGTGCCAGCAGTGAAGCGCTTTTCGGTGATGGAGATTTT. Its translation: CASSEALFGDGDF.

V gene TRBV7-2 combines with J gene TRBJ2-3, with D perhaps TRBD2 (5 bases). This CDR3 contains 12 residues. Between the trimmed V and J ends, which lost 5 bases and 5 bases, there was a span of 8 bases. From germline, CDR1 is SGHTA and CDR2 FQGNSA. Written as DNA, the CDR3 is TGTGCCAGCAGCGCTAGCCGAGATACGCAGTATTTT. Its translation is CASSASRDTQYF.

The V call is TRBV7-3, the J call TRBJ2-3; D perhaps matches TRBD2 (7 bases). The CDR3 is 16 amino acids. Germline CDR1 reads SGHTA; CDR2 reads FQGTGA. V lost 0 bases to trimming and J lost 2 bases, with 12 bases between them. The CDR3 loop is CASSLTGGAVTDTQYF. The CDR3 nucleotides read TGTGCCAGCAGCTTAACGGGGGGGGCCGTCACAGATACGCAGTATTTT.

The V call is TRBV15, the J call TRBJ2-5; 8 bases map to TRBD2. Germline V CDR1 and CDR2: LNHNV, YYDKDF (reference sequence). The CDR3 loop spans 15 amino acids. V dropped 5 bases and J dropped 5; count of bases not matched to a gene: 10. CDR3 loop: CATSAPGLVKETQYF. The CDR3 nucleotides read TGTGCCACCAGCGCCCCGGGACTAGTAAAGGAGACCCAGTACTTC.

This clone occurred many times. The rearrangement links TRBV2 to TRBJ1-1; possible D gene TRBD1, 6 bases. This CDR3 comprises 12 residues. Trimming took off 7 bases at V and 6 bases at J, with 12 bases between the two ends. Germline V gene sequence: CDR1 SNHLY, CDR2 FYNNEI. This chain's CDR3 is CASTRTGPEAFF. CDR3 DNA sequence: TGTGCCAGCACCAGAACAGGGCCTGAAGCTTTCTTT.

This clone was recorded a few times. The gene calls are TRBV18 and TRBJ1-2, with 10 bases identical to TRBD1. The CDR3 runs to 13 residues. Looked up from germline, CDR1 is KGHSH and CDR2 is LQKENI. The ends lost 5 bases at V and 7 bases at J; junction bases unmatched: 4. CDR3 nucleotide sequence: TGTGCCAGCTCAGCGACAGGGGGCGCTGGCTACACCTTC. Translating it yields CASSATGGAGYTF.

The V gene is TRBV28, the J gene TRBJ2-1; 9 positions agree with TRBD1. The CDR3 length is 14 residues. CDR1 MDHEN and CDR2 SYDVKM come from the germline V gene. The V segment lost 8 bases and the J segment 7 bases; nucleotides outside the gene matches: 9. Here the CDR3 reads CASSQQGALNEQFF. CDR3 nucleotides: TGTGCCAGCTCCCAACAGGGGGCGTTGAATGAGCAGTTCTTC.

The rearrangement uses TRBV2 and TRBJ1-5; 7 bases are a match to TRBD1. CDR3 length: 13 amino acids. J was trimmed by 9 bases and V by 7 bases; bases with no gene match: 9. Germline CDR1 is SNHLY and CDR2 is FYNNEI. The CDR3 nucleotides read TGTGCCAGCACCGACAGGGAAAGTCTGCCCCAGCATTTT. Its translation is CASTDRESLPQHF. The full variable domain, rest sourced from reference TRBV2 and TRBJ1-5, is EPEVTQTPSHQVTQMGQEVILRCVPISNHLYFYWYRQILGQKVEFLVSFYNNEISEKSEIFDDQFSVERPDGSNFTLKIRSTKLEDSAMYFCASTDRESLPQHFGDGTRLSIL.